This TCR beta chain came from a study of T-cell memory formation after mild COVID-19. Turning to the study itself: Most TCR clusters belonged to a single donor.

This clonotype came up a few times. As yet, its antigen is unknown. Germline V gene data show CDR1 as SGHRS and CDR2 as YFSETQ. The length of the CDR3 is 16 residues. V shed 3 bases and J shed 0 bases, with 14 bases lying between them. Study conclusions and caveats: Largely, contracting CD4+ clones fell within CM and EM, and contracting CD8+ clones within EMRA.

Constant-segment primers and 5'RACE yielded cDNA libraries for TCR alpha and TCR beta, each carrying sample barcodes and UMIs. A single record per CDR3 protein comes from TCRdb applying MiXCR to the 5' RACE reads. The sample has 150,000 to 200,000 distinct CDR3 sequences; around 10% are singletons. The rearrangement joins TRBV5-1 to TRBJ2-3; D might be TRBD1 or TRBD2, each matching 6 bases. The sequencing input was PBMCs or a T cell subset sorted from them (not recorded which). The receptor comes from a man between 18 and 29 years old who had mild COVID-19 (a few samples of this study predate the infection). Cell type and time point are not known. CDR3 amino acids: CASSSTRGASTDTQYF. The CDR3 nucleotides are TGCGCCAGCAGCTCGACTAGGGGGGCGAGCACAGATACGCAGTATTTT. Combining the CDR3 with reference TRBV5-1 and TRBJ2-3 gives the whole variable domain KAGVTQTPRYLIKTRGQQVTLSCSPISGHRSVSWYQQTPGQGLQFLFEYFSETQRNKGNFPGRFSGRQFSNSRSEMNVSTLELGDSALYLCASSSTRGASTDTQYFGPGTRLTVL.